This is a list of T cell receptor beta chains from one sample in a study of blood T cell repertoires in COVID-19. The protocol was immunoSEQ multiplex PCR, while the TCRdb copy is restricted to in-frame clones and leaves out a portion. The data contain some 330,000 clones, approximately 92% of them singletons. The material sequenced was PBMCs or T cells enriched from blood (not recorded which). These receptors all stem from a woman aged 25 to 45 who had recovered from COVID-19. CDR3s include the opening cysteine and the closing phenylalanine or tryptophan. A D gene is named only where the DNA matches it firmly. Size is omitted from some rows. Given values are once, few, many or a class for expanded clones.

clone_size	d_call	cdr3_length	j_call	v_call	cdr3_nt	cdr3_aa
NA	TRBD1	14	TRBJ1-1	TRBV19	TGTGCCACCGAACCGGGACAGGGTAACACTGAAGCTTTCTTT	CATEPGQGNTEAFF
NA	NA	13	TRBJ1-5	TRBV2	TGTGCCAGCAGCGAAACAGGGAGGGAGCCCCAGCATTTT	CASSETGREPQHF
NA	NA	12	TRBJ1-6	TRBV5-5	TGTGCCAGCAGCTTGAGTGGGCCACCCCTCCACTTT	CASSLSGPPLHF
NA	TRBD2	17	TRBJ2-1	TRBV5-1	TGCGCCAGCAGCTTGTCGGCGCTAGCGGGAGCCTACAATGAGCAGTTCTTC	CASSLSALAGAYNEQFF
NA	NA	12	TRBJ1-1	TRBV11-3	TGTGCCAGCATCTTCCCCGGGAATGAAGCTTTCTTT	CASIFPGNEAFF
NA	NA	15	TRBJ1-1	TRBV28	TGCGCCAGCACCCTTGCGGGGACGGGGAACACTGAAGCTTTCTTT	CASTLAGTGNTEAFF
NA	NA	16	TRBJ1-4	TRBV11-2	TGTGCCAGCAGCTTAACGGGGGGCTGGAGATATGAAAAACTGTTTTTT	CASSLTGGWRYEKLFF
NA	TRBD1	14	TRBJ2-3	TRBV7-2	TGTGCCAGCACCGTTAGACAGGGTGCAGATACGCAGTATTTT	CASTVRQGADTQYF
NA	TRBD1	15	TRBJ1-6	TRBV28	TGTGCCAGCAATACAGGGGGGGGGTATAATTCACCCCTCCACTTT	CASNTGGGYNSPLHF
many	NA	13	TRBJ2-1	TRBV6-2/TRBV6-3	TGTGCCAGCAGCCCCTTCCAGGAAAATGAGCAGTTCTTC	CASSPFQENEQFF
NA	NA	14	TRBJ1-2	TRBV14	TGTGCCAGCAACCGGGCTCCCGAGGGTTATGGCTACACCTTC	CASNRAPEGYGYTF
NA	TRBD2	18	TRBJ2-1	TRBV5-6	TGTGCCAGCAGCCCCGGGGGGGGGTACTACAACCCATACAATGAGCAGTTCTTC	CASSPGGGYYNPYNEQFF
NA	NA	13	TRBJ1-2	TRBV12-3/TRBV12-4	TGTGCCAGCAGTTTAGCGACAGTCTATGGCTACACCTTC	CASSLATVYGYTF
NA	NA	13	TRBJ2-7	TRBV5-1	TGCGCCAGCAGCCGCTGGACAGCTTACGAGCAGTACTTC	CASSRWTAYEQYF
NA	NA	13	TRBJ1-1	TRBV29-1	TGCAGCGTTGAGGCAAGGCAGGGCTCTAAAGTCCTCTTT	CSVEARQGSKVLF
NA	NA	15	TRBJ2-2	TRBV9	TGTGCCAGCAGCCCCCTCGGACAGAACACCGGGGAGCTGTTTTTT	CASSPLGQNTGELFF
once	NA	17	TRBJ2-2	TRBV19	TGTGCCAGTAGTATCCCAAAGGGAGACCCGGGGGACGGGGAGCTGTTTTTT	CASSIPKGDPGDGELFF
NA	TRBD1	17	TRBJ1-1	TRBV3-1/TRBV3-2	TGTGCCAGCAGCCAAGAAGGGGGCGTAAGGAAGAACACTGAAGCTTTCTTT	CASSQEGGVRKNTEAFF
NA	TRBD2	15	TRBJ2-1	TRBV3-1/TRBV3-2	TGTGCCAGCAGCCGCGGGAGGGTGACTTCCAATGAGCAGTTCTTC	CASSRGRVTSNEQFF
NA	TRBD2	15	TRBJ2-1	TRBV5-4	TGTGCCAGCAGCTTGGACTCCGGGAGGGCCCATGAGCAGTTCTTC	CASSLDSGRAHEQFF
NA	NA	13	TRBJ1-5	TRBV6-8	TGTGCCACCAGACATGGGGGGAATCAGCCCCAGCATTTT	CATRHGGNQPQHF
NA	NA	14	TRBJ2-3	TRBV7-2	TGTGCCAGCGGGATAGCGGTCTACACAGATACGCAGTATTTT	CASGIAVYTDTQYF
NA	TRBD2	13	TRBJ2-3	TRBV25-1	TGTGCCAGCAGTGGAGCGGGGACAGATACGCAGTATTTT	CASSGAGTDTQYF
NA	TRBD2	15	TRBJ2-3	TRBV7-2	TGTGCCAGCAGCTTAACTAGCGGGAGAATGAATACGCAGTATTTT	CASSLTSGRMNTQYF
NA	NA	14	TRBJ1-4	TRBV5-1	TGCGCCAGCAGAGTTCGGGGGGTTGATGAAAAACTGTTTTTT	CASRVRGVDEKLFF
once	NA	14	TRBJ2-5	TRBV3-1/TRBV3-2	TGTGCCAGCAGTCGCCCCACATCCCAAGAGACCCAGTACTTC	CASSRPTSQETQYF
NA	NA	13	TRBJ2-1	TRBV7-9	TGTGCCAGCAGCTGGGAGGCCTCCAATGAGCAGTTCTTC	CASSWEASNEQFF
NA	TRBD1	15	TRBJ1-2	TRBV11-2	TGTGCCAGCAGCCCCCGACAGGGACCAAACTATGGCTACACCTTC	CASSPRQGPNYGYTF
NA	TRBD1	13	TRBJ1-5	TRBV12-3/TRBV12-4	TGTGCCAGCAGCCAGGGGGCCAATCAGCCCCAGCATTTT	CASSQGANQPQHF
NA	TRBD2	14	TRBJ2-3	TRBV9	TGTGCCAGCAGCCCGCGGGGGGGCACAGATACGCAGTATTTT	CASSPRGGTDTQYF
NA	TRBD1	13	TRBJ2-1	TRBV19	TGTGCCACTATGGGGACAGGGGTCGATGAGCAGTTCTTC	CATMGTGVDEQFF
NA	TRBD1	13	TRBJ1-1	TRBV14	TGTGCCAGCAGCAGACAGGGAAGCACTGAAGCTTTCTTT	CASSRQGSTEAFF
NA	NA	13	TRBJ1-1	TRBV19	TGTGCCAGTAGCCACAGTAAAAAGGCTGAAGCTTTCTTT	CASSHSKKAEAFF